This entry features one T cell receptor beta chain sequence. The clone's antigen remains unknown. No base qualities exist here, and no much larger clone lies one base off it. These data originate in a study of T cells after yellow fever vaccination (dated by TCRdb to the late 2010s). Background for the entire study: Libraries from fractions with low cell numbers were prepared with the SMART-Seq v4 Ultra Low Input RNA kit. To track T-cell clones before and after primary and booster YFV17D yellow fever vaccination, bulk TCR alpha and beta repertoires were sequenced longitudinally. The cohort comprised two healthy male donors, one aged 18 to 30 and one aged 30 to 40 years. Blood samples were taken at several timepoints before and after primary and secondary immunization, and bulk PBMC replicates and cell subsets were isolated. The paper's findings and limits, for the study overall: Only a couple of donors were included in the study, so the extent to which the findings can be generalized is limited. Computational filtering was needed because FACS-sorted repertoires could contain abundant contaminating clonotypes from the bulk population. Compared with the primary T-cell response, the secondary T-cell response was weaker but faster, peaking on day 5 rather than day 15. Most clones expanded after primary vaccination (approximately 96% of CD4 and approximately 90% of CD8) were re-detected after the booster, suggesting that broad memory maintenance occurred. A small share of clonotypes occurred in both CD4 and CD8 compartments, likely arising from convergent recombination.

Synthesis of TCR cDNA relied on 5'RACE template switching, a step that introduced a universal primer site along with unique molecular identifiers. Priming of cDNA synthesis was performed from both the TCR alpha and TCR beta constant segments. Library amplification involved two PCR steps, and the second step added sample barcodes and sequencing adapters. Sequencing of libraries was done on Illumina HiSeq 2500 (2x100 bp) or NovaSeq (2x150 bp). The original pipeline was this. Reads were demultiplexed and collapsed into UMI consensus sequences with MIGEC, and V(D)J alignment was performed with MiXCR. Vaccine-responding clonotypes were identified with edgeR using replicate PBMC samples, with FDR below 0.01 and a log2 fold change above 5 up to day 15 being required. Each bulk clonotype received a CD4 or CD8 identity based on whether the sequenced CD4 or CD8 repertoire contained that clonotype at higher abundance. The public sequencing data were trimmed at Q25 with fastp and processed into clonotypes with MiXCR by TCRdb, which kept only in-frame beta chains. Rows with one shared CDR3 protein collapse into an entry with the most common genes and DNA. TCRdb's processing, not the authors', yielded these V and J calls. Within this sample are 110,000 to 150,000 distinct CDR3 sequences, with 6.6% of them counted one time only. The ten largest clones represent about 0.6% of the sample.

V and J are truncated by 7 bases and 4 bases respectively, leaving an intervening sequence of 16 bases. The germline V gene (reference sequence) supplies CDR1 LNHDA and CDR2 SQIVND. The CDR3 runs 14 amino acids, cysteine and phenylalanine included. Only the CDR3 region is kept as DNA, spanning 42 bases read in frame from base 1. What the treatment or condition label conveys for this sample: live attenuated yellow fever vaccine strain. PBMCs were isolated from peripheral blood using a standard Ficoll-Paque protocol. Dynabeads CD4 and CD8 positive selection kits were used to isolate CD4 and CD8 T-cell fractions. TriZol was used to extract RNA from bulk PBMCs, from CD4 and CD8 fractions, and from dextramer-positive and dextramer-negative fractions.

This sequence uses TRBV19 and TRBJ1-1; the D region possibly corresponds to TRBD1 (5 bases align). The starting material was CD4+ T cells sorted from PBMCs, obtained 10 days after the yellow fever booster vaccination. The TCR comes from a man aged 25 to 40 who received the YFV17D yellow fever vaccine. The DNA is as follows: TGTGCCAGTAAGGTTGGCAGGGAGGGCACTGAAGCTTTCTTT. Translated, it gives CASKVGREGTEAFF.